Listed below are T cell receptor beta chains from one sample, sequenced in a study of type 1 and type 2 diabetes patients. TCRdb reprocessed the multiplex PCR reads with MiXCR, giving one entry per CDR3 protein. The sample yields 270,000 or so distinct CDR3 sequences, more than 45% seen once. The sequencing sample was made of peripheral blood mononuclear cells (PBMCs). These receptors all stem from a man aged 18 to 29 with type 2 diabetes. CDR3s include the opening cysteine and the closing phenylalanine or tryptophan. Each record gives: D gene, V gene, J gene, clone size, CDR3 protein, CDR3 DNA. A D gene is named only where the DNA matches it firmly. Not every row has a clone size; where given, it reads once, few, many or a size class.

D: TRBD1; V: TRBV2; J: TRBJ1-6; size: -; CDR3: CARGTGNSPLHF; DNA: TGTGCCAGGGGGACAGGAAATTCACCCCTCCACTTT
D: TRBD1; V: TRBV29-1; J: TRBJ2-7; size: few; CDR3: CSVETGGYSYEQYF; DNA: TGCAGCGTTGAGACAGGGGGCTACTCCTACGAGCAGTACTTC
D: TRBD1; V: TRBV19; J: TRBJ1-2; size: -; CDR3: CASSQGDGYTF; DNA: TGTGCCAGTAGCCAGGGGGATGGCTACACCTTC
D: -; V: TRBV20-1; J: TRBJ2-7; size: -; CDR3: CSARDMGRRLSEQYF; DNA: TGCAGTGCTAGAGATATGGGACGGCGCCTCAGCGAGCAGTACTTC
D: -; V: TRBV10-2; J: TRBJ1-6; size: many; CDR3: CASSERRNSPLHF; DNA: TGCGCCAGCAGTGAGAGGAGGAATTCACCCCTCCACTTT
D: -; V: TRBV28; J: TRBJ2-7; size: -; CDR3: CASNLDRSYEQYF; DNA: TGTGCCAGCAATCTCGACAGATCCTACGAGCAGTACTTC
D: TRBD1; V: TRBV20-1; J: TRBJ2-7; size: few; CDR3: CSARRGRNLYEQYF; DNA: TGCAGTGCTAGAAGGGGGCGAAATCTCTACGAGCAGTACTTC
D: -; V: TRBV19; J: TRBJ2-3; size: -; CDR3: CASSTSGTRPTDTQYF; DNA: TGTGCCAGTAGTACTTCCGGGACACGACCCACAGATACGCAGTATTTT
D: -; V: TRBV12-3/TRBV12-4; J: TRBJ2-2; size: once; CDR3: CASSLLLGFYGDTGELFF; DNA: TGTGCCAGCAGTTTGCTCTTAGGTTTTTATGGAGACACCGGGGAGCTGTTTTTT
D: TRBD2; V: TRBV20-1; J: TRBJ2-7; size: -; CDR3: CSAQRTSGSSYEQYF; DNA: TGCAGTGCTCAACGGACTAGCGGGAGCTCCTACGAGCAGTACTTC
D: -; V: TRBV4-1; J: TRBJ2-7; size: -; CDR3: CASSQDSGGGRNSYEQYF; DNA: TGCGCCAGCAGCCAAGATTCAGGCGGTGGGCGTAACTCCTACGAGCAGTACTTC
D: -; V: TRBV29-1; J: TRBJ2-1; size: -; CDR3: CSGAANEQFF; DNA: TGCAGTGGAGCGGCCAATGAGCAGTTCTTC
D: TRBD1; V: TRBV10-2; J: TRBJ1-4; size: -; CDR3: CASSDPGQGLPGDEILFF; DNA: TGCGCCAGCAGTGATCCGGGACAGGGTCTGCCTGGGGATGAAATACTGTTTTTT
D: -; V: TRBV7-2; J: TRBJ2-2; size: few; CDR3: CASSDRRTGELFF; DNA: TGCGCCAGCAGCGACAGGAGAACCGGGGAGCTGTTTTTT
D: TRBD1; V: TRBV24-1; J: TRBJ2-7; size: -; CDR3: CATSGGQGYSYEQYF; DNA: TGTGCCACCAGTGGAGGACAGGGATACTCCTACGAGCAGTACTTC
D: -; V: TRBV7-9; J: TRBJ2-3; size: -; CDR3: CASSVSIIDTQYF; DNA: TGTGCCAGCAGCGTCTCCATAATAGATACGCAGTATTTT
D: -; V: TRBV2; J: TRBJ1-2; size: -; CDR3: CASSEAQGQNYGYTF; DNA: TGTGCCAGCAGTGAAGCCCAGGGACAAAACTATGGCTACACCTTC
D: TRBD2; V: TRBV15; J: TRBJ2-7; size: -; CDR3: CAASRDVSTSGWRVYEQYF; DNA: TGTGCCGCCAGCAGAGATGTATCGACTAGCGGATGGAGGGTCTACGAGCAGTACTTC
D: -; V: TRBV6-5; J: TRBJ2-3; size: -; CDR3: CASSYSTIADTQYF; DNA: TGTGCCAGCAGTTACTCGACTATTGCAGATACGCAGTATTTT
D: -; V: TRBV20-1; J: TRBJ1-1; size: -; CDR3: CSASPGTLGKAFF; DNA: TGCAGTGCTAGTCCCGGGACCTTGGGGAAAGCTTTCTTT
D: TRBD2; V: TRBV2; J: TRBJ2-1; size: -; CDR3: CASSPYLAGDEQFF; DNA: TGTGCCAGCAGCCCTTACCTAGCGGGGGATGAGCAGTTCTTC
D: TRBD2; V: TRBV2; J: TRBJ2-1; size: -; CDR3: CASSERAGVYDNEQFF; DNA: TGTGCCAGCAGTGAAAGAGCGGGGGTCTACGACAATGAGCAGTTCTTC
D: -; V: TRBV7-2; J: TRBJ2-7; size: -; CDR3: CASSVVGGGSGSYEQYF; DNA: TGTGCCAGCAGTGTCGTGGGAGGGGGATCAGGCTCCTACGAGCAGTACTTC
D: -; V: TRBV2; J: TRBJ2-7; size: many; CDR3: CASKGGVNHEQYF; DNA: TGTGCCAGCAAGGGCGGGGTAAACCACGAGCAGTACTTC
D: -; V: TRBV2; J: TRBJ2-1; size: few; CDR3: CASKVAREQFF; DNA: TGTGCCAGCAAAGTAGCTAGGGAGCAGTTCTTC
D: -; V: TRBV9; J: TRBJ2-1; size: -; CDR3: CASSVGDSNEQFF; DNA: TGTGCCAGCAGCGTAGGTGACAGCAATGAGCAGTTCTTC
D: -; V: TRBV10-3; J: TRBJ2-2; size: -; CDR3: CAISEEGLHTGELFF; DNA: TGTGCCATCAGTGAGGAGGGACTCCACACCGGGGAGCTGTTTTTT
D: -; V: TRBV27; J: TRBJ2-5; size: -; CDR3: CASTPLGGGETQYF; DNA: TGTGCCAGCACTCCCCTCGGGGGTGGCGAGACCCAGTACTTC
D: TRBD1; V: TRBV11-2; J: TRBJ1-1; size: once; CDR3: CASSSFGQGVGTEAFF; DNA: TGTGCCAGCAGCTCCTTTGGACAGGGGGTAGGAACTGAAGCTTTCTTT
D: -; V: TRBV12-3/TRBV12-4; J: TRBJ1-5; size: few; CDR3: CASSSRGGLNQPQHF; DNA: TGTGCCAGCAGTTCCCGGGGAGGGCTAAATCAGCCCCAGCATTTT
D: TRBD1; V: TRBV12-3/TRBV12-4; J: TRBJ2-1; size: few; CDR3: CASKPPGTGLHNEQFF; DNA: TGTGCCAGCAAACCCCCCGGGACAGGGTTACACAATGAGCAGTTCTTC
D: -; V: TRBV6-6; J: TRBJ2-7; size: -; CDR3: CASRNRGGPYEQYF; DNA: TGTGCCAGCAGGAACAGGGGGGGGCCCTACGAGCAGTACTTC
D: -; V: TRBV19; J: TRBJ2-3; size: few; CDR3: CASSLTGISTDTQYF; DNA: TGTGCCAGTAGTTTAACAGGAATAAGCACAGATACGCAGTATTTT
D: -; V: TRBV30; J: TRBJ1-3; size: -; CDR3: CAWSVTGTGNTIYF; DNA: TGTGCCTGGAGTGTGACAGGAACTGGAAACACCATATATTTT
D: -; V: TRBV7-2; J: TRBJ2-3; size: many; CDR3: CASSEQGDTQYF; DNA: TGTGCCAGCAGCGAACAGGGTGATACGCAGTATTTT
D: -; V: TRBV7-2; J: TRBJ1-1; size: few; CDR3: CASSLSVYTEAFF; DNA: TGTGCCAGCAGCTTATCCGTATACACTGAAGCTTTCTTT
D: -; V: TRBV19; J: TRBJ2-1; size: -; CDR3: CASSEGFSYNEQFF; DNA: TGTGCCAGTAGTGAAGGGTTCTCCTACAATGAGCAGTTCTTC
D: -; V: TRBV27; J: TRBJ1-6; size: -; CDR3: CASSWDGNSPLHF; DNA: TGTGCCAGCAGTTGGGACGGAAATTCACCCCTCCACTTT
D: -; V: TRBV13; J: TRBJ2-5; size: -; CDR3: CASSSEQGAIVAGTKTQYF; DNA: TGTGCCAGCAGCTCTGAACAGGGGGCGATTGTAGCGGGAACGAAGACCCAGTACTTC
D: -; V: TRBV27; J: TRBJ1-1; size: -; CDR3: CASSSSFTEAFF; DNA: TGTGCCAGCAGTTCCTCTTTCACTGAAGCTTTCTTT
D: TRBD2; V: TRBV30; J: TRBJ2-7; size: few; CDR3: CAWSQGGSEQYF; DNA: TGTGCCTGGAGCCAGGGAGGGAGCGAGCAGTACTTC
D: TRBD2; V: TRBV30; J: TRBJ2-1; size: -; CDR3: CAWEPGLGIDEQFF; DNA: TGTGCCTGGGAACCGGGACTAGGGATCGATGAGCAGTTCTTC